The 8 T cell receptor beta chains below come from one sample, sequenced in a study. Each CDR3 protein is one row after TCRdb ran MiXCR on the RT-PCR reads. This sample carries about 700,000 distinct CDR3 sequences, approximately 14% of them seen once, and the ten largest clones take roughly 4%. Input material: memory CD4+ T cells from blood. The receptor set was obtained from a female donor in good health, serving as a healthy control.

This sequence joins TRBV11-2 and TRBJ2-7; 7 positions agree with TRBD2. Looked up from germline, CDR1 is SGHAT and CDR2 is FQNNGV. V lost 5 bases, J lost 6 bases, and 13 bases stayed unmatched. The CDR3 contains 15 residues. The CDR3 bases are TGTGCCAGCAGCCCGTCGGGGGGAGAAAGGTCCGAGCAGTACTTC. This encodes CASSPSGGERSEQYF. The complete variable domain, with remaining parts taken from reference TRBV11-2 and TRBJ2-7, reads EAGVAQSPRYKIIEKRQSVAFWCNPISGHATLYWYQQILGQGPKLLIQFQNNGVVDDSQLPKDRFSAERLKGVDSTLKIQPAKLEDSAVYLCASSPSGGERSEQYFGPGTRLTVT.

The chain combines TRBV6-5 with TRBJ2-3; 7 bases fit TRBD1. J lost 2 bases, V lost 5 bases, and 4 bases had no gene match. CDR1 is MNHEY and CDR2 is SVGAGI in the germline V gene. This CDR3 is 14 amino acids long. The CDR3 DNA is TGTGCCAGCAGTACACAGGGGAACACAGATACGCAGTATTTT. It codes for CASSTQGNTDTQYF.

This clonotype was seen ten or more times. In DNA form, the CDR3 reads TGTGCCAGCAGTTTCGGGACTAGTCTCTACGAGCAGTACTTC. Translation gives CASSFGTSLYEQYF. The chain has TRBV28 and TRBJ2-7; 8 bases are shared with TRBD2. The CDR3 is 14 amino acids. CDR1 is MDHEN, CDR2 SYDVKM, per germline. With 3 bases clipped from V and 3 bases from J, the junction kept 4 bases outside the gene matches.

The sample holds a few counts of this clonotype. The CDR3 sequence: CSAREVGLAGNEQYF. The CDR3 DNA follows: TGCAGTGCTAGAGAGGTGGGACTAGCGGGTAACGAGCAGTACTTC. The chain joins TRBV20-1 to TRBJ2-7, with TRBD2 identical over 12 bases. The germline gives CDR1 DFQATT, CDR2 SNEGSKA (reference sequence). Trimming cost V 0 bases and J 5 bases; bases outside gene matches: 5. The CDR3 runs to 15 residues.

As concerns this clonotype: It may be a read error: a sequence one base away is much more abundant. V gene TRBV7-2 combines with J gene TRBJ2-1, with D possibly TRBD1 on 5 matching bases. CDR3 length: 14 residues. Germline loops: CDR1 SGHTA, CDR2 FQGNSA. In nucleotides, the CDR3 is TGTGCCAGCAGCTTAGTAGGGGTATACAATGAGCAGTTATTC. This translates into CASSLVGVYNEQLF.

In its sample, this clonotype was seen many times. The gene calls are TRBV5-1 and TRBJ2-7; D is unresolved. V dropped 3 bases and J dropped 4 bases, with 5 bases sitting between them. Germline V CDR1 and CDR2: SGHRS, YFSETQ. This CDR3 has 11 amino acids. The DNA of the CDR3 is TGCGCCAGCAGCTCCGAGTACGAGCAGTACTTC. Translating gives CASSSEYEQYF.

The chain employs TRBV6-1 and TRBJ1-2; 8 bases agree with TRBD1. Germline-derived CDR1 and CDR2 are MNHNS and SASEGT. V trimming: 4 bases; J trimming: 4 bases; junction bases outside the gene matches: 8. The CDR3 is 15 amino acids. The CDR3 loop reads CASSAAGTGAYGYTF. The CDR3 region has the DNA TGTGCCAGCAGTGCTGCCGGGACAGGAGCCTATGGCTACACCTTC.

This clonotype was detected many times. The V call is TRBV4-3, the J call TRBJ2-1; 8 positions agree with TRBD2. Unmatched junction bases numbered 17, after V lost 4 bases and J lost 3 bases. Germline CDR1 and CDR2: LGHNA and YSLEER. The CDR3 spans 19 residues. CDR3 nucleotides: TGCGCCAGCAGCCCAGAGGCTAACGCGGGAGGAGGATACTACAATGAGCAGTTCTTC. This gives the protein CASSPEANAGGGYYNEQFF.